This entry lists 7 T cell receptor beta chains sequenced from one sample in a study of cytomegalovirus exposure and HLA in healthy donors. The primer mix had 60 Vbeta and 13 Jbeta primers. Data came from immunoSEQ multiplex PCR; TCRdb stores just in-frame clones and leaves some out. This table has roughly 200,000 clones, roughly 90% appearing once. The sample consisted of PBMCs. All receptors come from a woman aged 25 to 39 in good health and CMV-seronegative.

The rearrangement uses TRBV6-5 and TRBJ2-2; 8 bases are shared with TRBD2. V was clipped by 6 bases and J by 6 bases; unmatched bases: 6. This CDR3 comprises 14 residues. CDR1 and CDR2 (germline): MNHEY, SVGAGI. Written as DNA, the CDR3 is TGTGCCAGCAGCCCGGGACTAGGTTCCGGGGAGCTGTTTTTT. It yields the protein CASSPGLGSGELFF.

In this sample, this clone turned up a few times. The genes are TRBV4-1 and TRBJ1-1; no definite D call. Germline V gene data show CDR1 as MGHRA and CDR2 as YSYEKL. V lost 3 bases to trimming and J lost 8 bases, with 7 bases between them. The CDR3 spans 11 residues. CDR3 in DNA: TGCGCCAGCAGCCAGAACCGGGAAGCTTTCTTT. It specifies CASSQNREAFF.

The J gene is TRBJ1-2, the V gene TRBV28; 10 bases fit TRBD1. The germline gives CDR1 MDHEN, CDR2 SYDVKM. The V segment lost 6 bases and the J segment 0 bases; nucleotides outside the gene matches: 4. CDR3 length: 15 residues. The CDR3 spells CASSRQGASNYGYTF. For the CDR3, the DNA is TGTGCCAGCAGCCGACAGGGGGCCTCTAACTATGGCTACACCTTC.

This clone was counted once. This chain links TRBV11-3 with TRBJ2-2; D gene unclear. V was pared by 0 bases and J by 7 bases, with 6 bases between. Germline V gives CDR1 SGHNT, CDR2 YENEEA. The CDR3 is 13 amino acids. CDR3 loop: CASSLDLYGELFF. As DNA, the CDR3 is TGTGCCAGCAGCTTAGATCTTTACGGGGAGCTGTTTTTT.

There are a few counts of this clone. V and J are TRBV27 and TRBJ2-1, with a possible D match to TRBD2 (7 bases). This CDR3 region has 15 residues. Germline lookup yields CDR1 MNHEY and CDR2 SMNVEV (reference sequence). Between the trimmed V and J ends, which lost 6 bases and 3 bases, there was a span of 15 bases. The CDR3 DNA reads TGTGCCAGCAGGTTAGGGGGGGGGAGCTACAATGAGCAGTTCTTC. This sequence encodes CASRLGGGSYNEQFF.

There are a few counts of this clone. V gene TRBV5-1 combines with J gene TRBJ2-5; 7 nucleotides align to TRBD1. Germline CDR1 is SGHRS and CDR2 is YFSETQ. CDR3 size: 13 residues. V lost 1 base to trimming and J lost 4 bases; unmatched junction nucleotides: 1. The CDR3 DNA reads as TGCGCCAGCAGCTTGACAGGGGCAGAGACCCAGTACTTC. This gives the protein CASSLTGAETQYF. Together with reference TRBV5-1 and TRBJ2-5, the CDR3 gives the full variable domain: KAGVTQTPRYLIKTRGQQVTLSCSPISGHRSVSWYQQTPGQGLQFLFEYFSETQRNKGNFPGRFSGRQFSNSRSEMNVSTLELGDSALYLCASSLTGAETQYFGPGTRLLVL.

This clone was recorded once. The chain links TRBV5-1 to TRBJ2-1; no firm D call. Germline-derived CDR1 and CDR2 are SGHRS and YFSETQ. V gave up 4 bases and J gave up 0 bases, with 8 bases separating them. CDR3 size: 14 residues. CDR3 nucleotides: TGCGCCAGCAGCCCCTTCCGCTCCTACAATGAGCAGTTCTTC. Protein: CASSPFRSYNEQFF.